This record concerns one TCR beta chain sequence. No antigen is known for it. These data originate in a study of beta chain features in type 1 diabetes. Study details: Cell yields, gender and age were similar in healthy donors and patients. The study examined more than 100,000,000 sorted cells across all samples.

The CDR3 runs to 14 residues. V was shortened by 0 bases and J by 8 bases, with 12 bases between the two germline ends. Germline lookup yields CDR1 SGHNT and CDR2 YYREEE (reference sequence). The study, taken as a whole, reports: In every one of the four CD4+ subsets, TCRB CDR3s were moderately but significantly shorter in Type 1 diabetes patients. VDJ junctions in type 1 diabetes patients carried more deletions and fewer insertions.

Sequencing targeted expressed TCRB transcripts, as all isolated RNA had been reverse transcribed. TCRdb keeps only in-frame clones here, not all; method: immunoSEQ multiplex PCR. The repertoire consists of under 850,000 clones, with roughly 12% occurring once and the leading ten covering less than 0.025%. The sequenced sample consisted of naive CD4+ T cells from blood. The rearrangement uses TRBV5-4 and TRBJ2-1; weak D call: TRBD1 (5 bases). The receptor's source is a man between 18 and 29 years old with type 1 diabetes. CDR3 sequence: CASSLDPGYHEQFF. The CDR3 DNA reads TGTGCCAGCAGCTTGGACCCAGGGTACCATGAGCAGTTCTTC.